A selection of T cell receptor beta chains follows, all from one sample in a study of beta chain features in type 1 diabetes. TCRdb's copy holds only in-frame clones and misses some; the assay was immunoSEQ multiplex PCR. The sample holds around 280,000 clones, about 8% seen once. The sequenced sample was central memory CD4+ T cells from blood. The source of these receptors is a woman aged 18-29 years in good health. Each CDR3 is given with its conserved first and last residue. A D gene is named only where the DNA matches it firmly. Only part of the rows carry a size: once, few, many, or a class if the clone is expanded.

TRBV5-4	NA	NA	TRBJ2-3	CASSSQSRVTDTQYF	TGTGCCAGCAGCTCTCAATCACGGGTCACAGATACGCAGTATTTT
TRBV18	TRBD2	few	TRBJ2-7	CASSPGLASYEQYF	TGTGCCAGCTCACCCGGACTAGCGTCCTACGAGCAGTACTTC
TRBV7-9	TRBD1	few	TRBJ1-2	CASSLEATGSHGYTF	TGTGCCAGCAGCTTAGAGGCGACAGGGTCTCATGGCTACACCTTC
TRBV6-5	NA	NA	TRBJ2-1	CASRHPSDEQFF	TGTGCCAGCAGGCATCCTAGCGATGAGCAGTTCTTC
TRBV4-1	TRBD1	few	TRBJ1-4	CASSRRGTDSTNEKLFF	TGCGCCAGCAGCCGCAGGGGGACGGACTCAACTAATGAAAAACTGTTTTTT
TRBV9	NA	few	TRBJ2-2	CASSVAPGTGELFF	TGTGCCAGCAGCGTAGCCCCGGGCACCGGGGAGCTGTTTTTT
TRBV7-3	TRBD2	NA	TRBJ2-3	CASSPNSGSRADTQYF	TGTGCCAGCAGCCCGAATAGCGGGAGCCGGGCAGATACGCAGTATTTT
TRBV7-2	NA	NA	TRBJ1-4	CASSPTGLKLFF	TGTGCCAGCAGCCCTACAGGGTTAAAACTGTTTTTT
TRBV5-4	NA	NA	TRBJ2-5	CASSRVLQETQYF	TGTGCCAGCAGCCGGGTCTTACAAGAGACCCAGTACTTC
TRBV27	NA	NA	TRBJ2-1	CASSPRILGNEQFF	TGTGCCAGCAGTCCCCGGATATTAGGGAATGAGCAGTTCTTC
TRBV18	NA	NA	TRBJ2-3	CASSPQEDTQYF	TGTGCCAGCTCACCACAGGAAGATACGCAGTATTTT
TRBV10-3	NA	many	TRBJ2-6	CATENSGANVLTF	TGTGCCACAGAAAACTCTGGGGCCAACGTCCTGACTTTC
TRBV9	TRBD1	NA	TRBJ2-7	CASSVEGQGGERQYF	TGTGCCAGCAGCGTAGAGGGACAGGGGGGCGAACGGCAGTACTTC
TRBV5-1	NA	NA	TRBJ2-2	CASTPSGSTTFTGELFF	TGCGCCAGCACCCCTTCGGGCTCAACCACCTTCACCGGGGAGCTGTTTTTT
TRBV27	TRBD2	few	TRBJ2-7	CASSRGVAGGSYEQYF	TGTGCCAGCAGCCGCGGGGTAGCGGGCGGCTCCTACGAGCAGTACTTC
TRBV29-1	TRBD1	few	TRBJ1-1	CSVEKRTGLAEAFF	TGCAGCGTTGAGAAACGGACAGGGCTGGCTGAAGCTTTCTTT
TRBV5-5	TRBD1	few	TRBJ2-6	CASSLTGTASSGANVLTF	TGTGCCAGCAGCTTGACCGGGACAGCGAGCTCTGGGGCCAACGTCCTGACTTTC
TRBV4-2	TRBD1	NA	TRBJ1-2	CASSLDRDYGYTF	TGTGCCAGCAGTCTGGACAGGGACTATGGCTACACCTTC
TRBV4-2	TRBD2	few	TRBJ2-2	CASSQVLASGWGELFF	TGTGCCAGCAGCCAAGTTCTGGCTAGCGGGTGGGGGGAGCTGTTTTTT
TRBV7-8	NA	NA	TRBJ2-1	CASSLARMGEQFF	TGTGCCAGCAGCTTAGCGAGAATGGGTGAGCAGTTCTTC
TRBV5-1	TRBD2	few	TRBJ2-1	CASSLLTSGGAEQFF	TGCGCCAGCAGCTTGCTAACTAGCGGGGGAGCCGAGCAGTTCTTC
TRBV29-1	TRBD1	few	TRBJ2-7	CSVATGDEQYF	TGCAGCGTTGCGACAGGGGACGAGCAGTACTTC
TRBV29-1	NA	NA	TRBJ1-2	CSAGEQGAFRGYTF	TGCAGCGCTGGCGAGCAGGGCGCCTTCCGGGGCTACACCTTC
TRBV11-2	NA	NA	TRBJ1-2	CASSPGTAYNYGYTF	TGTGCCAGCAGCCCTGGGACGGCTTATAACTATGGCTACACCTTC
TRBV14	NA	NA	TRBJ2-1	CASSPTGDKQFF	TGTGCCAGCAGCCCAACCGGGGATAAGCAGTTCTTC
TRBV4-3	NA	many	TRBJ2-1	CASSQDWGRTRGAYNEQFF	TGCGCCAGCAGCCAAGATTGGGGAAGGACCAGAGGCGCCTACAATGAGCAGTTCTTC
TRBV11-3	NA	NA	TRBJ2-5	CASSRHRSQETQYF	TGTGCCAGCAGCCGCCACAGGTCTCAAGAGACCCAGTACTTC
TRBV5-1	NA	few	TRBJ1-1	CASSQTTSRTTEAFF	TGCGCCAGCAGCCAGACCACAAGTAGAACGACTGAAGCTTTCTTT
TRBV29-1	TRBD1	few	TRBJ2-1	CSVVVGGKRGHEQFF	TGCAGCGTTGTAGTAGGGGGCAAGCGCGGCCATGAGCAGTTCTTC
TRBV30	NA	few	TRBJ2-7	CAWTGIRAYEQYF	TGTGCCTGGACAGGAATTAGGGCCTACGAGCAGTACTTC
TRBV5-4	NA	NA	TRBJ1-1	CASSLVGAQTEAFF	TGTGCCAGCAGCTTGGTGGGGGCCCAGACGGAAGCTTTCTTT
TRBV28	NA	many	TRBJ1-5	CASSQLGPQHF	TGTGCCAGCAGTCAGTTGGGGCCCCAGCATTTT
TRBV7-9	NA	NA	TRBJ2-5	CASSETETQYF	TGTGCCAGCAGCGAGACAGAGACCCAGTACTTC
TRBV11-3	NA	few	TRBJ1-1	CASSPDENTEAFF	TGTGCCAGCAGCCCGGACGAGAACACTGAAGCTTTCTTT
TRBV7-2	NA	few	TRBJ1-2	CASSSLPGGPSSYTF	TGTGCCAGCAGCTCCCTTCCTGGCGGTCCTTCGAGCTACACCTTC
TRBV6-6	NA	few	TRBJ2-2	CAIGRLAGELFF	TGTGCCATCGGCCGGTTGGCCGGGGAGCTGTTTTTT
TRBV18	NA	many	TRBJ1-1	CASSYQGWSEAFF	TGTGCCAGCTCATATCAGGGCTGGTCTGAAGCTTTCTTT
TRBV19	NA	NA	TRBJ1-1	CASYHENGVEAFF	TGTGCCAGTTATCACGAAAATGGGGTTGAAGCTTTCTTT
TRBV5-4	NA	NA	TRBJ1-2	CASSQRGGSGYGYTF	TGTGCCAGCAGCCAACGAGGAGGAAGTGGCTATGGCTACACCTTC
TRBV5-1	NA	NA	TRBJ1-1	CASSLDGSGEAFF	TGCGCCAGCAGCTTGGATGGGTCAGGCGAAGCTTTCTTT
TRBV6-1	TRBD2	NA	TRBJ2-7	CASSEASAGASYEQYF	TGTGCCAGCAGTGAAGCCTCGGCGGGAGCTTCCTACGAGCAGTACTTC
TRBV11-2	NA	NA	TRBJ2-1	CASSLGAGAYNEQFF	TGTGCCAGCAGCTTAGGCGCAGGGGCCTACAATGAGCAGTTCTTC
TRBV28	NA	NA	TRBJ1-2	CASRDSGFYTKGYTF	TGTGCCAGCAGAGACTCTGGATTTTACACAAAGGGCTACACCTTC
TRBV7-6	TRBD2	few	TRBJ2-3	CASSSLSGTSTDTQYF	TGTGCCAGCAGCTCGCTGAGCGGGACTAGCACAGATACGCAGTATTTT
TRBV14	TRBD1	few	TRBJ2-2	CASRHRGQGTGELFF	TGTGCCAGCAGACACAGGGGGCAAGGCACCGGGGAGCTGTTTTTT
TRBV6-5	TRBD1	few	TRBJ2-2	CASRGGFSVTGELFF	TGTGCCAGCAGAGGGGGCTTTTCAGTGACCGGGGAGCTGTTTTTT
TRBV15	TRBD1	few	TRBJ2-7	CATSRGTGQNYEQYF	TGTGCCACCAGCAGAGGAACGGGACAGAACTACGAGCAGTACTTC
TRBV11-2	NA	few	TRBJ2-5	CASSPKDRSVETQYF	TGTGCCAGCAGCCCCAAGGACCGGTCGGTAGAGACCCAGTACTTC
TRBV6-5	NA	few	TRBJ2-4	CASIQTGLGNIQYF	TGTGCCAGCATCCAAACGGGACTTGGTAACATTCAGTACTTC
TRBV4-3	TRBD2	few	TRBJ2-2	CASSQSTSGGNTGELFF	TGCGCCAGCAGCCAGTCAACTAGCGGGGGTAACACCGGGGAGCTGTTTTTT